This record concerns one TCR beta chain sequence. In the original workflow: Amplification with reference gene primers provided the estimates of nucleated cell counts. Repertoires were generated with immunoSEQ multiplex PCR, while TCRdb's copy carries only in-frame clones and drops some. That table is the source of V, J and clone size, and D and trimming were worked out from the DNA. Of about 50,000 clones in the sample, around 86% are singletons; the top ten hold 12% to 15%. The data are from a study of blood T cell repertoires in COVID-19. The CDR3 consists of 15 residues. V lost 7 bases to trimming and J lost 5 bases, with 17 bases between them. Germline CDR1 SGHTA, CDR2 FQGNSA.

This rearrangement joins TRBV7-2 to TRBJ2-2, with TRBD2 as a possible D gene (5 bases). The TCR originated in a man between 65 and 85 years old with acute or convalescent COVID-19. The sequenced sample consisted of peripheral blood. The CDR3 DNA reads as TGTGCCAGCACCTCCTCGGGGTCGGGGACCGGGGAGCTGTTTTTT. As protein: CASTSSGSGTGELFF.